This T cell receptor beta chain appears in the sequencing data of a study of blood T cell repertoires in COVID-19. Looking at the study overall: Collection of acute and convalescent COVID-19 samples took place in the United States, Italy and Spain.

V gave up 5 bases and J gave up 3 bases; unmatched junction bases: 9. Germline assignment: CDR1 SGHAT and CDR2 FQDESV (reference sequence). The CDR3 extends over 15 amino acids. Participant-reported clinical history was the basis for cohort assignment. Exposed volunteers were people who met a COVID-19 case within 2 weeks before study entry. The table came from immunoSEQ multiplex PCR; TCRdb's copy has only in-frame clones and leaves some out. The data hold roughly 150,000 clones, with about 90% observed a single time. This clonotype was sampled from a woman between 40 and 50 years old who had been exposed to COVID-19. The chain uses TRBV11-1 and TRBJ1-1; TRBD1 aligns across 7 bases. Material for sequencing was PBMCs or T cells enriched from blood (not recorded which). The CDR3 loop is CASSRDRVWDTEAFF. Written as DNA, the CDR3 is TGTGCCAGCAGCCGAGACAGGGTTTGGGACACTGAAGCTTTCTTT.